The TCR beta chain under discussion was sequenced for a study of vaccination effects on CD4 cells after COVID-19. Study-wide background: After expansion with viral peptide pools in the ViraFEST assay, antigen-specific CD4+ T cells were sequenced. Two million PBMC were placed in each well, which was supplemented with approximately 9.7 IU/ml IL-2 and around 10 ug/ml peptides. Study results and caveats: In the late period after vaccination, infection- and vaccine-induced clones contracted markedly.

Measured with immunoSEQ multiplex PCR; TCRdb has only the in-frame clones, and not every one. This sample has about 73,000 clones, with around 67% found just once. To note about this clone: Its antigen is unknown.

The ends were cut back, 3 bases at V and 0 bases at J, with 8 bases in the middle. The V gene's germline CDR1 is LNHNV and CDR2 YYDKDF (reference sequence). This CDR3 has 14 residues. Following a roughly ten-day culture, CD4+ T cells were purified. The vaccine given was either BNT162b2 or mRNA-1273, in two doses. This sequence originates from a human donor who received a COVID-19 vaccine. The V call is TRBV15, the J call TRBJ1-1; perhaps TRBD1 as D (5 bases). The sequencing here drew on CD4+ T cells from PBMCs cultured without peptide, taken after COVID-19 vaccination. The CDR3: CATSSRTLNTEAFF. CDR3 DNA: TGTGCCACCAGCAGTAGGACACTGAACACTGAAGCTTTCTTT.